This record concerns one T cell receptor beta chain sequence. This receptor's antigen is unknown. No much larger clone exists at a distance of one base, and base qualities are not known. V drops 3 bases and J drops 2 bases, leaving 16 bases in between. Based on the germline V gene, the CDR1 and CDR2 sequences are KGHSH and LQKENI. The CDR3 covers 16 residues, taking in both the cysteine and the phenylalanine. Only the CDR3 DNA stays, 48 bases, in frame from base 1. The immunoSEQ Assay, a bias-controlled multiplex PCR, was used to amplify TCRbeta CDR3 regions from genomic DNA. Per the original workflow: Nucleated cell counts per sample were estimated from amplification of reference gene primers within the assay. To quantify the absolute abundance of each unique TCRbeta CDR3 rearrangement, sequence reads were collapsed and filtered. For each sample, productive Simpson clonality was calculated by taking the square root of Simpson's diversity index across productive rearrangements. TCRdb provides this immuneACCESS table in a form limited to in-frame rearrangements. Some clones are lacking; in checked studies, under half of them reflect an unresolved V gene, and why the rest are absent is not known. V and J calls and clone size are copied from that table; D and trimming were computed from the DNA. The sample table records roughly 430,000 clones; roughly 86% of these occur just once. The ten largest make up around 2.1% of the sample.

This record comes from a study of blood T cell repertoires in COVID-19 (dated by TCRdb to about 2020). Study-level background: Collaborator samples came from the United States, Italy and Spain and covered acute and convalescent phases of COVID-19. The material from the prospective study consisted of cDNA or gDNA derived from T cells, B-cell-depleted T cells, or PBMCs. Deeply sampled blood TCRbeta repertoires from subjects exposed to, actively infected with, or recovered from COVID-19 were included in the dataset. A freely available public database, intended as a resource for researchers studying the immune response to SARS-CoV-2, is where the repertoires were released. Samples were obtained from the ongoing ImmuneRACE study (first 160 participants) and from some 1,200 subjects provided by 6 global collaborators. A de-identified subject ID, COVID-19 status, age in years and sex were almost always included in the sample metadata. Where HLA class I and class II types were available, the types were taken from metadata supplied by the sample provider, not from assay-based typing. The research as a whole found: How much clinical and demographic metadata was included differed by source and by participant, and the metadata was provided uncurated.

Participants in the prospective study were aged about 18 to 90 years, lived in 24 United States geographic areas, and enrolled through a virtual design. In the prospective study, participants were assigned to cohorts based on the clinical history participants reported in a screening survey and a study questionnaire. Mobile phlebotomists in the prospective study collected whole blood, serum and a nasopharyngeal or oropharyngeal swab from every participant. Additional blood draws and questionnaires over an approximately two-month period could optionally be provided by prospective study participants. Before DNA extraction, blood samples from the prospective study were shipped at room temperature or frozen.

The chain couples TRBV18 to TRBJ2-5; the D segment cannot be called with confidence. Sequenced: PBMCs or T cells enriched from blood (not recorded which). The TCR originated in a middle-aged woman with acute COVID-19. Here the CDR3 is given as CASSPINSGTQETQYF. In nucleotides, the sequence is TGTGCCAGCTCACCGATTAACAGTGGAACTCAAGAGACCCAGTACTTC.